The 21 T cell receptor beta chains below all came from one sample that was sequenced in a study of cytomegalovirus exposure and HLA in healthy donors. The study ran its PCR with 60 Vbeta and 13 Jbeta primers. Sequencing used immunoSEQ multiplex PCR; TCRdb keeps in-frame clones, though not all of them. The data show about 160,000 clones, roughly 81% seen once. The sequencing sample was made of PBMCs. The receptors derive from a man aged 18 to 29 in good health and CMV-seropositive.

The V and J genes are TRBV5-6 and TRBJ2-7; possibly TRBD2 for D (5 bases). V lost 0 bases, J lost 2 bases, and 12 bases lay in between. From germline, CDR1 is SGHDT and CDR2 YYEEEE. The CDR3 has 15 residues. CDR3 coding DNA: TGTGCCAGCAGCTTGGCCGGGGAACAAGCCTACGAGCAGTACTTC. It translates to CASSLAGEQAYEQYF.

The chain links TRBV2 to TRBJ1-5, with 9 bases lining up with TRBD1. The germline gives CDR1 SNHLY, CDR2 FYNNEI. CDR3 length: 15 residues. The J segment lost 1 base and the V segment lost 7 bases, leaving 5 bases of the junction unmatched. The CDR3 spells CASIMDRGSNQPQHF. CDR3 nucleotides: TGTGCCAGCATTATGGACAGGGGAAGCAATCAGCCCCAGCATTTT.

For the CDR3, the DNA is TGTGCCTGGTGGGGGGACAATGAGCAGTTCTTC. Its translation: CAWWGDNEQFF. The rearrangement uses TRBV30 and TRBJ2-1, with D perhaps matching TRBD2 (6 bases). There are 11 residues in the CDR3. V was cut by 5 bases and J by 5 bases, with 7 bases left in between. Germline CDR1 reads GTSNPN; CDR2 reads SVGIG (reference sequence). Looking up the rest from reference TRBV30 and TRBJ2-1 gives the full variable domain: SQTIHQWPATLVQPVGSPLSLECTVEGTSNPNLYWYRQAAGRGLQLLFYSVGIGQISSEVPQNLSASRPQDRQFILSSKKLLLSDSGFYLCAWWGDNEQFFGPGTRLTVL.

The genes are TRBV25-1 and TRBJ2-7, with TRBD1 matching 7 bases. The CDR3 covers 12 residues. Germline assignment: CDR1 MGHDK and CDR2 SYGVNS. Losses at the gene ends were 5 bases for V and 4 bases for J; bases not matched to a gene: 2. CDR3 loop: CASSQTGYEQYF. In DNA form, the CDR3 reads TGTGCCAGCAGTCAGACAGGGTACGAGCAGTACTTC.

CDR3 DNA: TGTGCCAGCAGCTTTACTTCAGCCAGGGGCCCAGATACGCAGTATTTT. Translation gives CASSFTSARGPDTQYF. The chain combines TRBV7-2 with TRBJ2-3, with D possibly matching TRBD1 (6 bases). The CDR3 has 16 amino acids. V lost 3 bases and J 4 bases, leaving 17 bases between the germline ends. Germline CDR1 and CDR2: SGHTA and FQGNSA.

A single count supports this clone. This chain links TRBV27 with TRBJ1-2; D unclear. Germline V CDR1 and CDR2: MNHEY, SMNVEV (reference sequence). This CDR3 is 13 amino acids long. V was shortened by 4 bases and J by 6 bases, with 12 bases between the two germline ends. The CDR3 spells CASSSGVPDGYTF. CDR3 sequence (DNA): TGTGCCAGCAGTTCGGGAGTTCCTGATGGCTACACCTTC.

The rearrangement links TRBV19 to TRBJ2-7; weak D call: TRBD2 (5 bases). Per germline, CDR1 LNHDA and CDR2 SQIVND (reference sequence). The CDR3 contains 12 residues. V was cut by 5 bases and J by 3 bases, with 8 bases left in between. The CDR3 reads CASSSGVYEQYF. In DNA form, the CDR3 reads TGTGCCAGTAGTTCCGGGGTCTACGAGCAGTACTTC.

The V gene is TRBV6-4, the J gene TRBJ2-4; no reliable D call. The CDR3 loop spans 16 amino acids. Germline CDR1 MRHNA, CDR2 SNTAGT. V lost 4 bases to trimming and J lost 2 bases, with 15 bases between them. The CDR3 DNA reads as TGTGCCAGCAGTGTTAAGAGGATGTGGACCAAAAACATTCAGTACTTC. Translating it yields CASSVKRMWTKNIQYF.

The chain has TRBV5-1 and TRBJ2-6; no definite D call. Germline V gene sequence: CDR1 SGHRS, CDR2 YFSETQ. Trimming cost V 1 base and J 0 bases, with 8 bases left between them. The CDR3 covers 16 residues. CDR3 in DNA: TGCGCCAGCAGCTTGTGGGCACACTCTGGGGCCAACGTCCTGACTTTC. This sequence encodes CASSLWAHSGANVLTF.

V and J are TRBV5-8 and TRBJ2-3; 10 nucleotides agree with TRBD1. Germline loops: CDR1 SGHTS, CDR2 YDEGEE. This CDR3 contains 16 residues. V lost 4 bases and J lost 4; bases outside the gene matches: 9. As DNA, the CDR3 is TGTGCCAGCAGCCCTGGGACAGGGGTCGTTTCAGATACGCAGTATTTT. Its translation: CASSPGTGVVSDTQYF.

The rearrangement uses TRBV30 and TRBJ2-4, with 8 bases fitting TRBD1. CDR3 length: 17 amino acids. Germline values: CDR1 GTSNPN, CDR2 SVGIG (reference sequence). After removal of 0 bases from V and 3 bases from J, the junction contained 10 bases not matched to a gene. CDR3: CAWSVWRTGTFKNIQYF. The CDR3 DNA is TGTGCCTGGAGTGTATGGAGGACAGGGACGTTCAAAAACATTCAGTACTTC. Full variable domain (remainder filled in from reference TRBV30 and TRBJ2-4): SQTIHQWPATLVQPVGSPLSLECTVEGTSNPNLYWYRQAAGRGLQLLFYSVGIGQISSEVPQNLSASRPQDRQFILSSKKLLLSDSGFYLCAWSVWRTGTFKNIQYFGAGTRLSVL.

The rearrangement uses TRBV9 and TRBJ1-2, with D possibly being TRBD1 (6 bases). Trimming removed 6 bases at V and 8 bases at J, with 11 bases between. CDR1 and CDR2 (germline): SGDLS, YYNGEE. The CDR3 covers 11 residues. CDR3 in amino acids: CASKGDEGYTF. For the CDR3, the DNA is TGTGCCAGCAAGGGGGATGAGGGCTACACCTTC.

V is TRBV6-1 and J is TRBJ2-1; the D is unclear. V was pared by 1 base and J by 11 bases, with 15 bases between. The germline CDR1 and CDR2 sequences are MNHNS and SASEGT. This CDR3 has 14 amino acids. The CDR3: CASSEGMAEKKQFF. The CDR3 DNA sequence: TGTGCCAGCAGTGAAGGGATGGCGGAAAAAAAGCAGTTCTTC.

The gene calls are TRBV30 and TRBJ2-7; D possibly corresponds to TRBD1 (6 bases). The germline V gene encodes CDR1 GTSNPN and CDR2 SVGIG (reference sequence). Trimming removed 4 bases at V and 5 bases at J, with 9 bases between. The CDR3 sequence is 11 residues long. CDR3 sequence: CAWKDSHEQYF. CDR3 bases: TGTGCCTGGAAGGACAGCCACGAGCAGTACTTC.

The rearrangement links TRBV6-1 to TRBJ2-5, with 7 bases fitting TRBD2. The ends lost 4 bases at V and 1 base at J; junction bases unmatched: 9. Looked up from germline, CDR1 is MNHNS and CDR2 is SASEGT. This CDR3 contains 16 residues. The DNA for the CDR3 is TGTGCCAGCAGTGTTTGGGGGGGACGGATCCAAGAGACCCAGTACTTC. This gives the protein CASSVWGGRIQETQYF.

This clone was observed a handful of times. CDR3 nucleotides: TGTGCCACCAGCAGAGCTCATCCAGGGTCGGGCACCGGGGAGCTGTTTTTT. Translating it yields CATSRAHPGSGTGELFF. V and J are TRBV15 and TRBJ2-2; tentative D call: TRBD1 (5 bases). CDR1 LNHNV and CDR2 YYDKDF come from the germline V gene (reference sequence). Trimming removed 1 base at V and 4 bases at J, with 16 bases between. The CDR3 runs to 17 residues.

The CDR3 bases are TGTGCCAGTAGTGCAACACCAGGGGAGGGTGAGCAGTTCTTC. Residues: CASSATPGEGEQFF. The chain employs TRBV19 and TRBJ2-1; a possible D gene is TRBD2 (7 bases). V shed 5 bases and J shed 9 bases, with 17 bases lying between them. The CDR3 has 14 residues. Germline lookup yields CDR1 LNHDA and CDR2 SQIVND (reference sequence).

V is TRBV10-3 and J is TRBJ2-1; 13 nucleotides agree with TRBD2. CDR1 is ENHRY and CDR2 is SYGVKD in the germline V gene. V trimming: 9 bases; J trimming: 9 bases; junction bases outside the gene matches: 5. The CDR3 runs to 13 residues. CDR3 in DNA: TGTGCCATTGGGACTAGCGGGGCGGGTGAGCAGTTCTTC. Its translation: CAIGTSGAGEQFF.

The V gene is TRBV11-3, the J gene TRBJ2-1; 9 bases agree with TRBD2. The length of the CDR3 is 15 residues. Trimming at V came to 5 bases and at J to 4 bases, leaving 6 bases not matched to a gene. The germline gives CDR1 SGHNT, CDR2 YENEEA. CDR3 region: CASSVHSGSYNEQFF. For the CDR3, the DNA is TGTGCCAGCAGCGTACATAGCGGGAGTTACAATGAGCAGTTCTTC.

This clone has only a few counts. The chain uses TRBV7-3 and TRBJ2-1; a weak D match, TRBD2 (6 bases). With 2 bases removed from V and 15 bases from J, the gap between germline ends came to 11 bases. The CDR3 has 11 residues. Germline loops: CDR1 SGHTA, CDR2 FQGTGA. The CDR3 DNA sequence: TGTGCCAGCAGCTTAGGGACTGGACTGTTCTTC. Its translation is CASSLGTGLFF. Full variable domain (missing parts from reference TRBV7-3 and TRBJ2-1): GAGVSQTPSNKVTEKGKYVELRCDPISGHTALYWYRQSLGQGPEFLIYFQGTGAADDSGLPNDRFFAVRPEGSVSTLKIQRTERGDSAVYLCASSLGTGLFFGPGTRLTVL.

The chain links TRBV6-5 to TRBJ2-5, with D maybe TRBD2 (6 bases). Per the germline V gene, CDR1 is MNHEY and CDR2 is SVGAGI. The CDR3 is made up of 15 amino acids. The V end was cut by 2 bases, the J end by 4 bases, with 14 bases between. The CDR3 DNA reads as TGTGCCAGCAGTTACCACCCGGGGGATGGAGAGACCCAGTACTTC. Encoded protein: CASSYHPGDGETQYF.